The 5 T cell receptor beta chains below all came from one sample that was sequenced in a study of cytomegalovirus exposure and HLA in healthy donors (dated by TCRdb to 2015 to 2018). Library prep was done by the immunoSEQ multiplex PCR assay. A mixture of 60 forward primers for TCR Vbeta segments and 13 reverse primers for TCR Jbeta segments was used in the multiplex PCR. TCRdb provides this immuneACCESS table in a form limited to in-frame rearrangements. Some clones are lacking; in checked studies, under half of them reflect an unresolved V gene, and why the rest are absent is not known. The sample has about 150,000 clones on record, less than 90% of them singletons. The ten largest clones capture 1.9% of the sample. Sequenced sample: PBMCs. These receptors were taken from a man aged 18-30 years in good health and CMV-seronegative.

The chain links TRBV25-1 to TRBJ1-2; no clear D gene. The CDR3 has 12 residues. Trimming took off 5 bases at V and 11 bases at J, with 15 bases between the two ends. Germline V gene sequence: CDR1 MGHDK, CDR2 SYGVNS. Here the CDR3 reads CASSPGPHGYTF. CDR3 nucleotides: TGTGCCAGCAGTCCCGGCCCCCACGGGTACACCTTC.

This chain's CDR3 is CAISEPPGTEAFF. Here the CDR3 DNA reads TGTGCCATCAGTGAACCCCCGGGCACTGAAGCTTTCTTT. J is TRBJ1-1 and V is TRBV10-3; D remains ambiguous. CDR3 size: 13 residues. With 3 bases removed from V and 4 bases from J, the gap between germline ends came to 9 bases. The germline V gene encodes CDR1 ENHRY and CDR2 SYGVKD.

The CDR3 nucleotides read TGTGCCAGGCAGGGGGCCGGCACTGAAGCTTTCTTT. It translates to CARQGAGTEAFF. This chain uses TRBV2 with TRBJ1-1; 8 bases map to TRBD1. The CDR3 length is 12 residues. Germline V gene lookup returns CDR1 SNHLY and CDR2 FYNNEI. V gave up 9 bases and J gave up 4 bases; unmatched junction bases: 4.

This CDR3 is CASSSGGPNLYEQYF. The CDR3 region has the DNA TGCGCCAGCAGCAGCGGAGGACCGAACCTCTACGAGCAGTACTTC. The chain uses TRBV5-1 and TRBJ2-7; perhaps TRBD2 as D (5 bases). Trimming cost V 4 bases and J 3 bases, with 17 bases left between them. Germline V gene sequence: CDR1 SGHRS, CDR2 YFSETQ. The CDR3 has 15 amino acids.

The rearrangement uses TRBV5-4 and TRBJ2-1, with D maybe TRBD2 (6 bases). This CDR3 is built from 17 residues. V shed 4 bases and J shed 0 bases, with 17 bases lying between them. Germline V gives CDR1 SGHNT, CDR2 YYREEE (reference sequence). The CDR3 DNA sequence: TGTGCCAGCAGCCCCCCAAGCGGGCTGAACTCCTACAATGAGCAGTTCTTC. As protein: CASSPPSGLNSYNEQFF.